This T cell receptor beta chain came from a study of type 1 regulatory T cells. Looking at the study overall: T-allo10 is an in vitro-generated, Tr1-enriched CD4 T cell product specific for alloantigen.

This clonotype was counted a single time. Antigen: not known. TCRdb re-called the reads through MiXCR, storing one row per CDR3 protein. The sample includes tens of thousands of distinct CDR3 sequences, approximately 60% of them seen just once. This clonotype was sampled from a human donor in good health. The sequencing sample was made of cultured non-Tr1 T cells, either the whole culture or a sorted T cell fraction (not recorded which).

This CDR3 is CSAGTRGGETQYF. The CDR3, as DNA: TGCAGTGCGGGGACGCGGGGGGGAGAGACCCAGTACTTC. The chain employs TRBV20-1 and TRBJ2-5, with TRBD2 identical over 9 bases. In germline, CDR1 is DFQATT, CDR2 SNEGSKA (reference sequence). This CDR3 comprises 13 residues. The junction had 6 bases not matched to a gene; V was cut back by 6 bases and J by 4 bases.